The source of this T cell receptor beta chain is a study of T-cell reconstitution after alpha-beta-depleted transplantation in children. The study's findings and limits: Approximately two months post-transplant, alpha-beta T cells reportedly originated from several hundred expanded graft clones. Diversity and T-cell counts at one year after transplant derived mostly from new T cells.

Per germline, CDR1 SGHRS and CDR2 YFSETQ. Trimming took 0 bases from V and 9 from J; bases not matched to a gene: 13. CDR3 length: 17 residues. During its preparation, the TCRbeta library received unique molecular identifiers. In TCRdb, the PCR reads were re-called with MiXCR into one record per CDR3 protein. This sample carries around 230,000 distinct CDR3 sequences, around a sixth of them seen once, and the ten largest clones take 43%. This clonotype has a handful of counts. As yet, its antigen is unknown. This rearrangement joins TRBV5-1 to TRBJ2-1, with 9 bases fitting TRBD2. The specimen was PBMCs, mostly from graft donor cells, collected 360 days after TCRalphabeta/CD19-depleted stem cell transplant. The clonotype comes from a male patient aged 2 to 10 who had a stem cell transplant for acute lymphoblastic leukemia, so the T cells may come from the graft donor. The CDR3 DNA is TGCGCCAGCAGCTTGGAAGTCCTAGCGGGGAGTACCATTGAGCAGTTCTTC. It encodes CASSLEVLAGSTIEQFF.